This is a list of T cell receptor beta chains from one sample in a study of blood T cell repertoires in COVID-19. The method was immunoSEQ multiplex PCR; TCRdb's version includes in-frame clones alone and lacks a portion of them. This sample has 200,000 to 300,000 clones, with 86% found just once. Sequencing was carried out using PBMCs or T cells enriched from blood (not recorded which). These receptors all come from a man aged 35-49 years who had recovered from COVID-19. CDR3s include the opening cysteine and the closing phenylalanine or tryptophan. The D gene is left open where the match is weak. Size tells how often a clone was seen (once, few, many) or the class of an expanded clone, and some rows leave it out.

TRBJ2-5,TRBD2,TRBV4-2,.,CASSPGLAEETQYF,TGTGCCAGCAGCCCGGGACTAGCGGAAGAGACCCAGTACTTC
TRBJ2-1,.,TRBV10-1,.,CASSVQVYNEQFF,TGCGCCAGCAGTGTACAGGTTTACAATGAGCAGTTCTTC
TRBJ1-4,.,TRBV27,.,CASSLSGRHKLFF,TGTGCCAGCAGTTTAAGTGGCAGACATAAACTGTTTTTT
TRBJ2-5,TRBD2,TRBV7-7,.,CASSPRLAGARETQYF,TGTGCTAGCAGCCCCCGACTAGCGGGGGCGAGGGAGACCCAGTACTTC
TRBJ2-3,.,TRBV19,.,CASSTTAELTDTQYF,TGTGCCAGTAGTACCACAGCGGAGCTTACAGATACGCAGTATTTT
TRBJ1-2,.,TRBV7-3,.,CASSLVRSSNYGYTF,TGTGCCAGCAGCTTAGTCAGGTCCTCTAACTATGGCTACACCTTC
TRBJ2-3,TRBD2,TRBV2,few,CASSVIAGPQYF,TGTGCCAGCAGTGTCATAGCGGGGCCGCAGTATTTT
TRBJ2-2,.,TRBV28,.,CASRSSNTGELFF,TGTGCCAGCAGATCGAGCAACACCGGGGAGCTGTTTTTT
TRBJ1-2,.,TRBV7-3,.,CASSLIGEDYGYTF,TGTGCCAGCAGCCTCATAGGGGAAGACTATGGCTACACCTTC
TRBJ1-1,TRBD1,TRBV2,.,CASSHQDRGITEAFF,TGTGCCAGCAGCCACCAAGACAGGGGGATCACTGAAGCTTTCTTT
TRBJ1-2,.,TRBV2,.,CASRGGASGYTF,TGTGCCAGCAGGGGCGGGGCAAGTGGCTACACCTTC